This TCR beta chain was sequenced in a study of blood T cell repertoires in COVID-19. In the study overall: The recovered donors of Cohort 3 showed two negative PCRs, clearance, or symptom resolution. From the United States, Italy and Spain came samples of acute and convalescent COVID-19.

V was clipped by 3 bases and J by 2 bases; unmatched bases: 5. This CDR3 has 16 residues. Germline V CDR1 and CDR2: KGHSH, LQKENI. In the study's own analysis: The assay estimated nucleated cells by amplifying reference gene primers. Libraries were prepared by immunoSEQ multiplex PCR; TCRdb keeps only in-frame clonotypes and omits some of them. That table supplies the V and J calls and clone size; D and trimming were determined from the DNA. The repertoire holds approximately 250,000 clones, with 88% as singletons. This chain uses TRBV18 with TRBJ2-7; 12 nucleotides match TRBD2. The sample consisted of PBMCs or T cells enriched from blood (not recorded which). The clonotype was recovered from a woman aged 60-75 years in a cohort exposed to, infected with or recovered from COVID-19 (not recorded which). The CDR3 DNA follows: TGTGCCAGCTCACCCCCCTCTAGCGGGAGGGCCTACGAGCAGTACTTC. Protein product: CASSPPSSGRAYEQYF.